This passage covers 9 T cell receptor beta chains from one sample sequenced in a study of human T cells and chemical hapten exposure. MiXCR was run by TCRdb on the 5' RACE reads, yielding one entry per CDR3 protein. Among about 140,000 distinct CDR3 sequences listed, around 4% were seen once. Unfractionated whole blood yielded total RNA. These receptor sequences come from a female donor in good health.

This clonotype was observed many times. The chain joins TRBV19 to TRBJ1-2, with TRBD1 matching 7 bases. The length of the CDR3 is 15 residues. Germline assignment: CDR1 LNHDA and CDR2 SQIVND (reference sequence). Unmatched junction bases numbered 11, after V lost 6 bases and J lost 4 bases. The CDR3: CASSTLLGQAYGYTF. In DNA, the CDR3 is TGTGCCAGTAGCACCCTTCTCGGACAGGCCTATGGCTACACCTTC.

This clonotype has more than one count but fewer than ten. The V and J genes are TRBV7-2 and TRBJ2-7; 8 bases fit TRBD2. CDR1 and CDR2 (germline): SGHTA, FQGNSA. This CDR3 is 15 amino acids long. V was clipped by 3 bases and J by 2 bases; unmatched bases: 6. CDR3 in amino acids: CASSFQAGGPYEQYF. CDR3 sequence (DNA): TGTGCCAGCAGCTTTCAGGCGGGGGGCCCCTACGAGCAGTACTTC.

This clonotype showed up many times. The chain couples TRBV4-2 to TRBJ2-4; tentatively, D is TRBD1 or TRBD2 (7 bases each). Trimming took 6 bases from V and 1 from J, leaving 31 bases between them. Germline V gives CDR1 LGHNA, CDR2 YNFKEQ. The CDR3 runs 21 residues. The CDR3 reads CASSPSQGGAIRGAAKNIQYF. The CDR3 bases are TGTGCCAGCAGTCCCTCGCAGGGGGGGGCCATTAGAGGAGCCGCCAAAAACATTCAGTACTTC.

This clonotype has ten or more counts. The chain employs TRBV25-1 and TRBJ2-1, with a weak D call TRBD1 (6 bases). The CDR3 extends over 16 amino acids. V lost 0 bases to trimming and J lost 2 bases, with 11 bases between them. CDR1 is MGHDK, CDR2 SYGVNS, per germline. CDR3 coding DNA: TGTGCCAGCAGTGAATACCACAGGGTAACCTACAATGAGCAGTTCTTC. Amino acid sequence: CASSEYHRVTYNEQFF.

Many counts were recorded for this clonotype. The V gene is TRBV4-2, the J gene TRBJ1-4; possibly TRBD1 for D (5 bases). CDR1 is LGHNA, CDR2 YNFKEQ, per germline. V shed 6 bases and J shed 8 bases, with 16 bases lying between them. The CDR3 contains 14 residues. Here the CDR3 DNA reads TGTGCCAGCAGTGGATCGGGGCTTCGCGAAAAACTGTTTTTT. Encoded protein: CASSGSGLREKLFF.

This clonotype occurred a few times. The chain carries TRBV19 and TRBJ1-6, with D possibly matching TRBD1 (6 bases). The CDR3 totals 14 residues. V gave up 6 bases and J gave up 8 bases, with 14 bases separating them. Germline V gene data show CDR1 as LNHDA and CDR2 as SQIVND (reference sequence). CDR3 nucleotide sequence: TGTGCCAGTAGACCACAGGGATCCCATTCACCCCTCCACTTT. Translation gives CASRPQGSHSPLHF.

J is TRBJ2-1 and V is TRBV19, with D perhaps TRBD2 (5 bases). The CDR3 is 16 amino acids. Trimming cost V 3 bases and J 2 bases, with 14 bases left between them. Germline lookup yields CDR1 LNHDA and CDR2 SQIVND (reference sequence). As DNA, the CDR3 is TGTGCCAGTAGTATCCCATCTGAACTAGCCTACAATGAGCAGTTCTTC. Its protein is CASSIPSELAYNEQFF.

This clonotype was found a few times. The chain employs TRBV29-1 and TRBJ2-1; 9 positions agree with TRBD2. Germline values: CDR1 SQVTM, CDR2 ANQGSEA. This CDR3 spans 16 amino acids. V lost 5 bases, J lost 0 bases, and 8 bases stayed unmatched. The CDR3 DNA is TGCAGCGTTCAGCCGGGACTAGCCGGCTCCTACAATGAGCAGTTCTTC. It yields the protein CSVQPGLAGSYNEQFF.

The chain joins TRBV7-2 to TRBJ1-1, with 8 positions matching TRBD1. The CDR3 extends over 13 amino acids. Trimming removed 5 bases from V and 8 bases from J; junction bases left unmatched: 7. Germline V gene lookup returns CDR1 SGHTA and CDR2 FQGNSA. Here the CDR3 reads CASSRGQGREAFF. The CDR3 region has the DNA TGTGCCAGCAGCCGAGGACAGGGTAGGGAAGCTTTCTTT.